These 18 T cell receptor beta chains share one sample of origin, sequenced in a study of cytomegalovirus exposure and HLA in healthy donors. PCR was performed using 60 Vbeta and 13 Jbeta primers. Profiled with immunoSEQ multiplex PCR; TCRdb holds only in-frame clones, not every one. This table has about 170,000 clones, about four fifths appearing once. Sequencing was performed on PBMCs. Source of these receptors: a woman younger than 30 in good health and CMV-seropositive.

This chain connects TRBV14 to TRBJ1-2; 9 bases fit TRBD1. Germline V CDR1 and CDR2: SGHDN, FVKESK. The J segment lost 2 bases and the V segment lost 3 bases, leaving 4 bases of the junction unmatched. The length of the CDR3 is 15 residues. The CDR3 coding sequence is TGTGCCAGCAGCCAGGGGACAGGGAGGAACTATGGCTACACCTTC. Translated: CASSQGTGRNYGYTF.

This clone was recorded only once. V gene TRBV2 combines with J gene TRBJ1-2; TRBD1 agrees at 12 bases. This CDR3 contains 17 residues. The ends lost 2 bases at V and 2 bases at J; junction bases unmatched: 6. Germline lookup yields CDR1 SNHLY and CDR2 FYNNEI. CDR3 in DNA: TGTGCCAGCAGTGAACCGAGGGACAGGGGGCCCAACTATGGCTACACCTTC. It specifies CASSEPRDRGPNYGYTF.

This clone was seen just once. The chain has TRBV7-9 and TRBJ1-1; tentatively, D is TRBD1 (5 bases). Germline lookup yields CDR1 SEHNR and CDR2 FQNEAQ (reference sequence). This CDR3 is built from 14 residues. Trimming took 1 base from V and 3 from J, leaving 9 bases between them. The CDR3 region is CASSLVLGDTEAFF. CDR3 DNA: TGTGCCAGCAGCTTAGTTTTAGGGGACACTGAAGCTTTCTTT.

The chain uses TRBV27 and TRBJ1-5; D is possibly TRBD1 (6 bases). The CDR3 is made up of 16 amino acids. Germline V CDR1 and CDR2: MNHEY, SMNVEV (reference sequence). Between the trimmed V and J ends, which lost 0 bases and 6 bases, there was a span of 15 bases. CDR3 nucleotides: TGTGCCAGCAGTTTATCATGGGCAGGGGCCGGTCAGCCCCAGCATTTT. Its protein is CASSLSWAGAGQPQHF.

The CDR3 nucleotides are TGTGCCAGCAGGACGGACAGGGGGAGCACAGATACGCAGTATTTT. It codes for CASRTDRGSTDTQYF. The rearrangement uses TRBV11-1 and TRBJ2-3; 10 bases line up with TRBD1. V lost 6 bases, J lost 0 bases, and 3 bases stayed unmatched. The germline CDR1 and CDR2 sequences are SGHAT and FQDESV (reference sequence). CDR3 size: 15 residues. Looking up the rest from reference TRBV11-1 and TRBJ2-3 gives the full variable domain: EAEVAQSPRYKITEKSQAVAFWCDPISGHATLYWYRQILGQGPELLVQFQDESVVDDSQLPKDRFSAERLKGVDSTLKIQPAELGDSAMYLCASRTDRGSTDTQYFGPGTRLTVL.

The CDR3 loop is CASSAARFSTGYTF. The CDR3 nucleotides read TGTGCCAGCAGCGCGGCCAGATTCTCGACTGGCTACACCTTC. This chain connects TRBV5-6 to TRBJ1-2, with D uncertain. Deletions cut 4 bases from V and 7 bases from J, with 17 bases between. The CDR3 sequence is 14 residues long. CDR1 and CDR2 (germline): SGHDT, YYEEEE. Full variable domain (remainder filled in from reference TRBV5-6 and TRBJ1-2): DAGVTQSPTHLIKTRGQQVTLRCSPKSGHDTVSWYQQALGQGPQFIFQYYEEEERQRGNFPDRFSGHQFPNYSSELNVNALLLGDSALYLCASSAARFSTGYTFGSGTRLTVV.

This clone is a singleton in its sample. This sequence joins TRBV5-6 and TRBJ2-7, with TRBD2 identical over 7 bases. CDR3 length: 11 amino acids. After removal of 4 bases from V and 9 bases from J, the junction contained 4 bases not matched to a gene. Germline assignment: CDR1 SGHDT and CDR2 YYEEEE. The CDR3 coding sequence is TGTGCCAGCAGCGCCGGGGGGATGCAGTACTTC. Its translation is CASSAGGMQYF.

This chain links TRBV7-2 with TRBJ2-1; 9 bases align to TRBD2. Per germline, CDR1 SGHTA and CDR2 FQGNSA. V was pared by 5 bases and J by 8 bases, with 10 bases of the junction left unmatched. The CDR3 sequence is 15 residues long. CDR3 nucleotide sequence: TGTGCCAGCAGCCCCTTGAGAGCGGGGGGTCATGAGCAGTTCTTC. Translating it yields CASSPLRAGGHEQFF.

The rearrangement uses TRBV19 and TRBJ1-6, with 11 positions matching TRBD1. After removal of 5 bases from V and 7 bases from J, the junction contained 19 bases not matched to a gene. This CDR3 is 20 amino acids long. CDR1 is LNHDA, CDR2 SQIVND, per germline (reference sequence). The CDR3 protein is CASSGLTGTGGSWLNSPLHF. In DNA, the CDR3 is TGTGCCAGTAGTGGGCTTACCGGGACAGGGGGATCTTGGCTAAATTCACCCCTCCACTTT.

The chain couples TRBV10-1 to TRBJ1-6; tentatively, D is TRBD1 (6 bases). Germline V CDR1 and CDR2: WNHNN, SYGVQD (reference sequence). V lost 5 bases and J 5 bases, leaving 7 bases between the germline ends. CDR3 length equals 13 residues. CDR3 nucleotides: TGCGCCAGCAGTCCAGGGGATAATTCACCCCTCCACTTT. As protein: CASSPGDNSPLHF.

This chain connects TRBV7-2 to TRBJ2-5; D perhaps matches TRBD1 (6 bases). Between the trimmed V and J ends, which lost 5 bases and 5 bases, there was a span of 15 bases. The CDR3 sequence is 14 residues long. CDR1 and CDR2 from the germline V gene are SGHTA and FQGNSA. The CDR3 reads CASSDARGGETQYF. The CDR3 nucleotides read TGTGCCAGCAGCGATGCCAGGGGTGGTGAGACCCAGTACTTC.

This clone turned up a few times. This chain connects TRBV7-2 to TRBJ1-5; D gene uncertain. Germline CDR1 SGHTA, CDR2 FQGNSA. The CDR3 length is 14 residues. The V end lost 8 bases, the J end lost 4 bases, and 15 bases lay between the germline ends. This chain's CDR3 is CASGGLTKNQPQHF. The DNA of the CDR3 is TGTGCCAGCGGAGGACTAACGAAGAATCAGCCCCAGCATTTT.

This chain joins TRBV4-2 and TRBJ2-5; 8 nucleotides line up with TRBD1. The J call may be mistaken, given a closer DNA end match to TRBJ2-7. Looked up from germline, CDR1 is LGHNA and CDR2 is YNFKEQ. The CDR3 is made up of 14 amino acids. The CDR3 reads CASSQRTGRDEQYF. CDR3 DNA sequence: TGTGCCAGCAGCCAGAGGACAGGGAGAGACGAGCAGTACTTC.

The V call is TRBV5-4, the J call TRBJ1-1; D may be TRBD1 (5 bases). Germline V gene data show CDR1 as SGHNT and CDR2 as YYREEE (reference sequence). The CDR3 totals 14 residues. The ends were cut back, 6 bases at V and 5 bases at J, with 17 bases in the middle. CDR3 nucleotide sequence: TGTGCCAGCACCTCGGGGGGAGGGAGGACTGAAGCTTTCTTT. It is translated as CASTSGGGRTEAFF.

The chain carries TRBV28 and TRBJ2-7, with D tentatively TRBD2 (5 bases). There are 11 residues in the CDR3. Trimming removed 6 bases from V and 3 bases from J, with 6 bases in between. The V gene's germline CDR1 is MDHEN and CDR2 SYDVKM. The CDR3 spells CASSGDYEQYF. CDR3 coding DNA: TGTGCCAGCAGCGGGGACTACGAGCAGTACTTC.

In the case of this clone: This specimen includes other DNA sequences encoding the same CDR3. V usage is TRBV5-1 and J usage is TRBJ1-5; D unresolved. CDR1 and CDR2 (germline): SGHRS, YFSETQ. The CDR3 is made up of 13 amino acids. V lost 1 base and J lost 4, with 6 bases in between. CDR3 sequence reads: CASSLTGNQPQHF. The CDR3 DNA follows: TGCGCCAGCAGCTTGACGGGGAATCAGCCCCAGCATTTT.

This chain uses TRBV7-6 with TRBJ1-5; possibly TRBD1 for D (6 bases). This CDR3 has 16 amino acids. CDR1 and CDR2 (germline): SGHVS, FNYEAQ. V lost 7 bases, J lost 3 bases, and 19 bases lay in between. The CDR3 protein is CASTALGGLHNQPQHF. Here the CDR3 DNA reads TGTGCCAGCACCGCCCTCGGGGGGCTCCACAATCAGCCCCAGCATTTT.

The chain joins TRBV28 to TRBJ2-5; 8 nucleotides line up with TRBD2. This CDR3 has 14 amino acids. The germline V gene encodes CDR1 MDHEN and CDR2 SYDVKM. The junction had 8 bases not matched to a gene; V was cut back by 7 bases and J by 4 bases. This CDR3 is CASKTGGRGETQYF. CDR3 DNA: TGTGCCAGCAAAACGGGGGGGCGGGGAGAGACCCAGTACTTC.